This passage covers 30 T cell receptor beta chains from one sample sequenced in a study of cytomegalovirus exposure and HLA in healthy donors listed by TCRdb under 2017. The library was produced with the immunoSEQ multiplex PCR assay. For the multiplex PCR, a mixture combining 60 forward primers for TCR Vbeta segments and 13 reverse primers for TCR Jbeta segments was used. TCRdb took this table from immuneACCESS and kept in-frame rearrangements with V and J called. Such tables lack part of the clones; where checked against another copy, unresolved V genes explain under half of the gap, and the rest is unexplained. This sample's records show 140,000 to 150,000 clones. The top ten clones comprise 0.96% of the sample. The specimen was PBMCs. These receptors were obtained from a male donor in good health and CMV-seronegative.

This chain joins TRBV18 and TRBJ1-6, with D maybe TRBD1 (6 bases). Germline loops: CDR1 KGHSH, CDR2 LQKENI. The CDR3 runs to 15 residues. The V end lost 1 base, the J end lost 10 bases, and 14 bases lay between the germline ends. The CDR3 DNA reads as TGTGCCAGCTCACCACAAACAGGGAGTAGCTCACCCCTCCACTTT. It translates to CASSPQTGSSSPLHF. Complete variable domain (other parts from reference TRBV18 and TRBJ1-6): NAGVMQNPRHLVRRRGQEARLRCSPMKGHSHVYWYRQLPEEGLKFMVYLQKENIIDESGMPKERFSAEFPKEGPSILRIQQVVRGDSAAYFCASSPQTGSSSPLHFGNGTRLTVT.

This chain joins TRBV6-1 and TRBJ2-5; D possibly corresponds to TRBD2 (6 bases). Germline V gives CDR1 MNHNS, CDR2 SASEGT. The V and J ends lost 8 bases and 1 base respectively, with 14 bases between them. There are 14 residues in the CDR3. The chain's CDR3 is CASEAGRFQETQYF. CDR3 nucleotide sequence: TGTGCCAGCGAGGCAGGGAGGTTCCAAGAGACCCAGTACTTC.

The rearrangement links TRBV15 to TRBJ1-1; 8 bases map to TRBD1. CDR1 is LNHNV and CDR2 is YYDKDF in the germline V gene (reference sequence). J was trimmed by 4 bases and V by 2 bases; bases with no gene match: 9. The CDR3 covers 16 residues. CDR3 DNA: TGTGCCACCAGCAGACCCCGGGCAGGGGGCGCCACTGAAGCTTTCTTT. Translated, it gives CATSRPRAGGATEAFF.

The chain uses TRBV28 and TRBJ1-2; D possibly corresponds to TRBD1 (5 bases). The V and J ends lost 6 bases and 1 base respectively, with 12 bases between them. Germline values: CDR1 MDHEN, CDR2 SYDVKM. The CDR3 sequence is 14 residues long. CDR3 bases: TGTGCCAGCAGCCAGGGCTTTGGTAACTATGGCTACACCTTC. Its translation: CASSQGFGNYGYTF.

The chain combines TRBV27 with TRBJ1-3; D unresolved. The CDR3 runs to 16 residues. Trimming pared 2 bases from V and 0 bases from J, leaving 11 bases between. Germline CDR1 MNHEY, CDR2 SMNVEV (reference sequence). CDR3 bases: TGTGCCAGCAGTTTAAACCCAGGCAGCTCTGGAAACACCATATATTTT. Translated, it gives CASSLNPGSSGNTIYF.

V is TRBV28 and J is TRBJ1-2, with D maybe TRBD1 (6 bases). Looked up from germline, CDR1 is MDHEN and CDR2 is SYDVKM. The CDR3 spans 12 residues. Between the trimmed V and J ends, which lost 6 bases and 5 bases, there was a span of 10 bases. The CDR3 region is CASSPQGYGYTF. CDR3 bases: TGTGCCAGCAGCCCACAGGGTTATGGCTACACCTTC.

The chain recombines TRBV11-2 with TRBJ1-4, with unresolved D. The ends were cut back, 5 bases at V and 0 bases at J, with 10 bases in the middle. Germline assignment: CDR1 SGHAT and CDR2 FQNNGV. CDR3 size: 15 residues. This CDR3 is CASSLPRSTNEKLFF. CDR3 nucleotide sequence: TGTGCCAGCAGCCTCCCTAGGTCAACTAATGAAAAACTGTTTTTT. The whole variable domain, filled in from reference TRBV11-2 and TRBJ1-4, reads EAGVAQSPRYKIIEKRQSVAFWCNPISGHATLYWYQQILGQGPKLLIQFQNNGVVDDSQLPKDRFSAERLKGVDSTLKIQPAKLEDSAVYLCASSLPRSTNEKLFFGSGTQLSVL.

V and J are TRBV9 and TRBJ1-2; D is unresolved. This CDR3 has 13 amino acids. Germline V gene lookup returns CDR1 SGDLS and CDR2 YYNGEE. The V end lost 4 bases, the J end lost 4 bases, and 11 bases lay between the germline ends. The chain's CDR3 is CASSSPTLYGYTF. CDR3 DNA: TGTGCCAGCAGCTCCCCGACACTCTATGGCTACACCTTC.

CDR3 loop: CASMSGTGWRYEQYF. CDR3 nucleotides: TGCGCCAGCATGTCCGGGACAGGGTGGCGGTACGAGCAGTACTTC. This chain connects TRBV5-1 to TRBJ2-7, with 9 bases lining up with TRBD1. The CDR3 has 15 residues. Germline V CDR1 and CDR2: SGHRS, YFSETQ. V was pared by 6 bases and J by 4 bases, with 11 bases of the junction left unmatched.

This rearrangement joins TRBV18 to TRBJ2-7; maybe TRBD2 (5 bases). V lost 5 bases and J 3 bases, leaving 17 bases between the germline ends. This CDR3 has 15 amino acids. CDR1 is KGHSH, CDR2 LQKENI, per germline. The CDR3 coding sequence is TGTGCCAGCTCAACGATGAGGGAAGGGAGCTACGAGCAGTACTTC. Its protein is CASSTMREGSYEQYF.

The V and J genes are TRBV7-2 and TRBJ2-7, with a weak D call TRBD1 (6 bases). The CDR3 has 12 amino acids. The V end lost 5 bases, the J end lost 6 bases, and 11 bases lay between the germline ends. Germline V gene lookup returns CDR1 SGHTA and CDR2 FQGNSA. The CDR3 loop reads CASSERTVEQYF. CDR3 nucleotide sequence: TGTGCCAGCAGCGAAAGGACAGTCGAGCAGTACTTC.

The V call is TRBV15, the J call TRBJ1-6, with 8 bases lining up with TRBD1. V dropped 0 bases and J dropped 6; count of bases not matched to a gene: 10. The length of the CDR3 is 18 residues. Per germline, CDR1 LNHNV and CDR2 YYDKDF (reference sequence). In nucleotides, the CDR3 is TGTGCCACCAGCAGAGAAGTTGGCAGGGGGCTTGGTAATTCACCCCTCCACTTT. Its translation: CATSREVGRGLGNSPLHF. The entire variable domain, with the rest obtained from reference TRBV15 and TRBJ1-6, is as follows: DAMVIQNPRYQVTQFGKPVTLSCSQTLNHNVMYWYQQKSSQAPKLLFHYYDKDFNNEADTPDNFQSRRPNTSFCFLDIRSPGLGDTAMYLCATSREVGRGLGNSPLHFGNGTRLTVT.

The V and J genes are TRBV4-2 and TRBJ2-7; 15 bases map to TRBD2. There are 21 residues in the CDR3. CDR1 and CDR2 from the germline V gene are LGHNA and YNFKEQ. V was clipped by 4 bases and J by 0 bases; unmatched bases: 16. The CDR3 bases are TGTGCCAGCAGCCGCGCCCCCCGGGGGACTAGCGGGGGGCGATACTCCTACGAGCAGTACTTC. Amino acids: CASSRAPRGTSGGRYSYEQYF.

The chain couples TRBV7-9 to TRBJ1-2; 7 bases map to TRBD1. With 1 base clipped from V and 5 bases from J, the junction kept 4 bases outside the gene matches. The CDR3 extends over 14 amino acids. Germline lookup yields CDR1 SEHNR and CDR2 FQNEAQ (reference sequence). The CDR3 loop is CASSLGQGVYGYTF. DNA of the CDR3: TGTGCCAGCAGCTTAGGACAGGGTGTATATGGCTACACCTTC.

The V call is TRBV2, the J call TRBJ2-5; 7 bases line up with TRBD2. The germline gives CDR1 SNHLY, CDR2 FYNNEI. The length of the CDR3 is 14 residues. Losses at the gene ends were 2 bases for V and 4 bases for J; bases not matched to a gene: 4. The CDR3 protein is CASSEWGEGETQYF. CDR3 sequence (DNA): TGTGCCAGCAGTGAATGGGGGGAGGGAGAGACCCAGTACTTC.

CDR3 amino acids: CASSVEGDYTEAFF. The DNA for the CDR3 is TGTGCCAGCAGCGTAGAGGGGGATTACACTGAAGCTTTCTTT. The chain couples TRBV9 to TRBJ1-1; possibly TRBD1 for D (6 bases). Germline assignment: CDR1 SGDLS and CDR2 YYNGEE. CDR3 size: 14 residues. V lost 0 bases and J 3 bases, leaving 9 bases between the germline ends.

The chain has TRBV15 and TRBJ1-1, with D possibly being TRBD1 (6 bases). Germline CDR1 and CDR2: LNHNV and YYDKDF (reference sequence). Trimming removed 3 bases at V and 2 bases at J, with 13 bases between. This CDR3 contains 15 residues. CDR3 in amino acids: CATSSAGTYNTEAFF. In DNA, the CDR3 is TGTGCCACCAGCAGCGCCGGGACATATAACACTGAAGCTTTCTTT.

The V gene is TRBV7-9, the J gene TRBJ1-2; a weak D match, TRBD1 (5 bases). Germline CDR1 SEHNR, CDR2 FQNEAQ (reference sequence). V was pared by 5 bases and J by 8 bases, with 18 bases between. This CDR3 contains 14 residues. This chain's CDR3 is CASSNSGGGWGYTF. The CDR3 bases are TGTGCCAGCAGCAATAGCGGGGGAGGCTGGGGCTACACCTTC.

As regards this clone: The sample holds other DNA sequences that translate to the same CDR3. The rearrangement links TRBV19 to TRBJ1-1; maybe TRBD1 (5 bases). The V gene's germline CDR1 is LNHDA and CDR2 SQIVND (reference sequence). With 1 base removed from V and 1 base from J, the gap between germline ends came to 7 bases. CDR3 length: 14 residues. CDR3 in DNA: TGTGCCAGTAGTATAGGGCAGGGGAACACTGAAGCTTTCTTT. Its translation: CASSIGQGNTEAFF.

This chain connects TRBV6-1 to TRBJ2-5; 13 bases agree with TRBD2. Per germline, CDR1 MNHNS and CDR2 SASEGT. The V and J ends lost 4 bases and 4 bases, in that order; junction bases with no gene match: 3. This CDR3 spans 15 amino acids. The CDR3 DNA follows: TGTGCCAGCAGTGTACTAGCGGGGGGGCTAGAGACCCAGTACTTC. Translated, it gives CASSVLAGGLETQYF.

The chain recombines TRBV6-5 with TRBJ2-5, with 10 bases matching TRBD1. J lost 5 bases, V lost 0 bases, and 3 bases had no gene match. Germline V lookup: CDR1 MNHEY, CDR2 SVGAGI. The CDR3 has 15 residues. The CDR3 nucleotides are TGTGCCAGCAGTTACTCCGGGACAGGGGTCGAGACCCAGTACTTC. This codes for CASSYSGTGVETQYF.

V and J are TRBV11-1 and TRBJ2-5; D remains ambiguous. Trimming removed 5 bases at V and 5 bases at J, with 21 bases between. CDR3 length equals 16 residues. Germline CDR1 reads SGHAT; CDR2 reads FQDESV (reference sequence). The CDR3, as DNA: TGTGCCAGCAGCATAGGGCGAGTCGCCTTGGAGGAGACCCAGTACTTC. This gives the protein CASSIGRVALEETQYF.

J is TRBJ2-5 and V is TRBV5-1, with 13 bases aligning to TRBD2. The end of the DNA is better explained by TRBJ2-7, so the J call may be wrong. The V gene's germline CDR1 is SGHRS and CDR2 YFSETQ. The CDR3 is 17 residues long. CDR3 DNA sequence: TGCGCCAGCAGCTTCCCCGGGACTAGCGGGAATACCTACGAGCAGTACTTC. Protein product: CASSFPGTSGNTYEQYF.

V usage is TRBV6-1 and J usage is TRBJ2-4, with D perhaps matching TRBD2 (6 bases). The CDR3 sequence is 14 residues long. Per the germline V gene, CDR1 is MNHNS and CDR2 is SASEGT. V lost 6 bases, J lost 3 bases, and 12 bases lay in between. The CDR3, as DNA: TGTGCCAGCAGGTCATTGGGGGGCAAAAACATTCAGTACTTC. It yields the protein CASRSLGGKNIQYF.

The rearrangement uses TRBV5-5 and TRBJ1-5, with a possible D match to TRBD1 (5 bases). The CDR3 runs to 16 residues. V lost 4 bases and J 3 bases, leaving 17 bases between the germline ends. The germline CDR1 and CDR2 sequences are SGHKS and YYEKEE (reference sequence). CDR3 sequence reads: CASSPRGTDYNQPQHF. CDR3 nucleotide sequence: TGTGCCAGCAGCCCGCGGGGGACCGACTACAATCAGCCCCAGCATTTT.

V gene TRBV9 combines with J gene TRBJ2-2; 8 nucleotides align to TRBD2. V trimming: 2 bases; J trimming: 7 bases; junction bases outside the gene matches: 16. Germline V gene data show CDR1 as SGDLS and CDR2 as YYNGEE. The CDR3 consists of 18 residues. CDR3 loop: CASSVGKGTSLGDGELFF. The CDR3 DNA is TGTGCCAGCAGCGTTGGTAAGGGGACTAGTCTTGGTGACGGGGAGCTGTTTTTT.

V and J are TRBV15 and TRBJ2-6; possible D gene TRBD2, 5 bases. Deletions cut 2 bases from V and 0 bases from J, with 17 bases between. This CDR3 is 19 amino acids long. From germline, CDR1 is LNHNV and CDR2 YYDKDF (reference sequence). CDR3 protein: CATSRTREGLISGANVLTF. The CDR3 coding sequence is TGTGCCACCAGCAGAACGAGAGAGGGTTTAATCTCTGGGGCCAACGTCCTGACTTTC.

This chain connects TRBV9 to TRBJ1-3, with 7 bases matching TRBD1. The ends lost 3 bases at V and 2 bases at J; junction bases unmatched: 17. Germline loops: CDR1 SGDLS, CDR2 YYNGEE. The CDR3 loop spans 19 amino acids. This chain's CDR3 is CASSAHSQTTGEPGNTIYF. The CDR3 bases are TGTGCCAGCAGCGCGCACAGCCAAACCACAGGGGAACCTGGAAACACCATATATTTT.

The rearrangement joins TRBV14 to TRBJ1-2, with D tentatively TRBD1 (5 bases). Trimming removed 1 base from V and 5 bases from J, with 11 bases in between. The CDR3 sequence is 14 residues long. Germline assignment: CDR1 SGHDN and CDR2 FVKESK. The CDR3 here is CASSQGRQTYGYTF. The DNA for the CDR3 is TGTGCCAGCAGCCAAGGGAGACAGACGTATGGCTACACCTTC. The whole variable domain, remainder taken from reference TRBV14 and TRBJ1-2, is EAGVTQFPSHSVIEKGQTVTLRCDPISGHDNLYWYRRVMGKEIKFLLHFVKESKQDESGMPNNRFLAERTGGTYSTLKVQPAELEDSGVYFCASSQGRQTYGYTFGSGTRLTVV.

The gene calls are TRBV9 and TRBJ1-2, with D possibly TRBD1 on 5 matching bases. The V end was cut by 6 bases, the J end by 0 bases, with 12 bases between. The V gene's germline CDR1 is SGDLS and CDR2 YYNGEE. The CDR3 consists of 14 residues. The CDR3 DNA follows: TGTGCCAGCAAAGCCCAGGGAACTAACTATGGCTACACCTTC. This translates into CASKAQGTNYGYTF.